The rows below give T cell receptor beta chains drawn from one sample of a study of molecular identifiers for immune sequencing clone quantification. TCRdb independently ran MiXCR on the PCR reads; one entry per CDR3 protein. The repertoire includes 400,000 to 600,000 distinct CDR3 sequences, about 26% of them detected once, and under 0.85% sits in the top ten. Specimen: naive CD8+ T cells from blood, with Jurkat cell RNA spiked in. These receptors all come from a human donor in good health. Some libraries in this study had Jurkat cell RNA spiked in. Each CDR3 is given with its conserved first and last residue. A D gene is named only where the DNA matches it firmly. The listing skips clone size in some rows; elsewhere it reads once, few, many or a size class.

J: TRBJ2-2; size: NA; D: NA; V: TRBV19; CDR3: CASSMPLPLGRDTGELFF; DNA: TGTGCCAGTAGTATGCCCCTCCCGTTGGGTCGGGACACCGGGGAGCTGTTTTTT
J: TRBJ2-1; size: NA; D: NA; V: TRBV5-1; CDR3: CASSIGRRDEQFF; DNA: TGCGCCAGCAGCATTGGACGTCGCGATGAGCAGTTCTTC
J: TRBJ2-7; size: many; D: TRBD1; V: TRBV5-6; CDR3: CASSLAWDRPYEQYF; DNA: TGTGCCAGCAGCTTGGCCTGGGACAGACCATACGAGCAGTACTTC
J: TRBJ2-7; size: NA; D: TRBD2; V: TRBV7-9; CDR3: CASSSTSSGSPYEQYF; DNA: TGTGCCAGCAGCTCGACTAGTAGCGGGAGCCCCTACGAGCAGTACTTC
J: TRBJ1-1; size: NA; D: NA; V: TRBV5-1; CDR3: CASGWNVDRSNTEAIF; DNA: TGCGCCAGCGGCTGGAACGTGGACAGATCGAACACTGAAGCTATCTTT
J: TRBJ1-5; size: few; D: TRBD1; V: TRBV4-2; CDR3: CASSHLQGALNQPQHF; DNA: TGTGCCAGCAGCCACCTACAGGGGGCCCTCAATCAGCCCCAGCATTTT
J: TRBJ1-5; size: NA; D: NA; V: TRBV10-3; CDR3: CAISESRESMYSNQPQHF; DNA: TGTGCCATCAGTGAGTCGCGGGAATCGATGTATAGCAATCAGCCCCAGCATTTT
J: TRBJ2-7; size: NA; D: TRBD2; V: TRBV7-9; CDR3: CASSDAGGRPDEQYF; DNA: TGTGCCAGCAGTGATGCGGGGGGGCGACCCGACGAGCAGTACTTC
J: TRBJ2-2; size: many; D: TRBD2; V: TRBV7-9; CDR3: CASAFSGRAAIGELFF; DNA: TGTGCCAGCGCCTTTAGCGGGAGGGCCGCGATCGGGGAGCTGTTTTTT
J: TRBJ2-1; size: NA; D: NA; V: TRBV30; CDR3: CALTGTEQFF; DNA: TGTGCCCTCACAGGTACTGAGCAGTTCTTC
J: TRBJ2-6; size: NA; D: NA; V: TRBV19; CDR3: CASSIPRGANVLTF; DNA: TGTGCCAGTAGTATTCCCCGTGGGGCCAACGTCCTGACTTTC
J: TRBJ2-3; size: few; D: TRBD2; V: TRBV4-3; CDR3: CASGQAIAGGPGSDTQYF; DNA: TGCGCCAGCGGCCAAGCGATAGCGGGAGGGCCAGGGTCTGATACGCAGTATTTT
J: TRBJ1-3; size: NA; D: NA; V: TRBV20-1; CDR3: CSARTGPGNTIYF; DNA: TGCAGTGCTAGAACAGGTCCTGGAAACACCATATATTTT
J: TRBJ1-6; size: NA; D: TRBD1; V: TRBV27; CDR3: CATMIQGAGYNSPLHF; DNA: TGTGCCACCATGATACAGGGGGCAGGCTATAATTCACCCCTCCACTTT
J: TRBJ2-7; size: NA; D: NA; V: TRBV5-4; CDR3: CASSLDGGVSLYEQYF; DNA: TGTGCCAGCAGCTTGGATGGAGGGGTAAGCCTCTACGAGCAGTACTTC
J: TRBJ2-7; size: few; D: NA; V: TRBV6-2/TRBV6-3; CDR3: CASPGHEQYF; DNA: TGTGCCAGCCCCGGGCACGAGCAGTACTTC
J: TRBJ2-7; size: few; D: NA; V: TRBV6-5; CDR3: CASSYCRECEQYF; DNA: TGTGCCAGCAGTTATTGCCGGGAATGCGAGCAGTACTTC
J: TRBJ2-3; size: many; D: NA; V: TRBV7-9; CDR3: CASSPDGNTQYF; DNA: TGTGCCAGCAGCCCAGACGGGAATACGCAGTATTTT
J: TRBJ2-7; size: few; D: TRBD1; V: TRBV7-6; CDR3: CASSRGQGAAYEQYF; DNA: TGTGCCAGCAGCAGAGGACAGGGGGCGGCCTACGAGCAGTACTTC
J: TRBJ2-7; size: few; D: TRBD2; V: TRBV7-9; CDR3: CASSPRTSGNPYEQYF; DNA: TGTGCCAGCAGCCCCCGGACTAGCGGGAACCCTTACGAGCAGTACTTC
J: TRBJ1-5; size: many; D: TRBD1; V: TRBV2; CDR3: CASSLLRQGRHNQPQHF; DNA: TGTGCCAGCAGCCTATTAAGACAGGGCCGACACAATCAGCCCCAGCATTTT
J: TRBJ2-3; size: many; D: TRBD1; V: TRBV7-6; CDR3: CASSSSPQGSDTQYF; DNA: TGTGCCAGCAGCTCGTCGCCACAGGGGTCAGATACGCAGTATTTT
J: TRBJ1-5; size: NA; D: NA; V: TRBV4-3; CDR3: CTSSPELGGLQPPHF; DNA: TGCACCAGCAGCCCCGAGTTGGGGGGCCTTCAGCCCCCGCATTTT
J: TRBJ2-1; size: NA; D: NA; V: TRBV6-5; CDR3: CASRVYSGSPNEQFF; DNA: TGTGCCAGCAGGGTATATTCCGGGAGTCCAAATGAGCAGTTCTTC
J: TRBJ2-3; size: few; D: NA; V: TRBV19; CDR3: CASSTLLLGRTDTQYF; DNA: TGTGCCAGTAGTACCCTTCTTCTAGGGAGAACAGATACGCAGTATTTT
J: TRBJ2-7; size: many; D: TRBD1; V: TRBV15; CDR3: CATSNGQGSSYEQYF; DNA: TGTGCCACCAGCAATGGACAGGGGAGCTCCTACGAGCAGTACTTC
J: TRBJ2-2; size: few; D: TRBD2; V: TRBV3-1; CDR3: CASSQGLAGAAGELFF; DNA: TGTGCCAGCAGCCAAGGGCTAGCGGGAGCGGCCGGGGAGCTGTTTTTT
J: TRBJ1-3; size: few; D: NA; V: TRBV12-3/TRBV12-4; CDR3: CASSLEDRGDTIYF; DNA: TGTGCCAGCAGTTTAGAGGATCGGGGCGACACCATATATTTT
J: TRBJ2-7; size: NA; D: NA; V: TRBV28; CDR3: CASRPVAELREQYF; DNA: TGTGCCAGCAGGCCGGTAGCGGAACTCCGCGAGCAGTACTTC
J: TRBJ2-1; size: NA; D: TRBD2; V: TRBV9; CDR3: CASSGIGRSLYNEQFF; DNA: TGTGCCAGCAGCGGCATCGGGAGGTCCCTCTACAATGAGCAGTTCTTC
J: TRBJ2-2; size: few; D: NA; V: TRBV24-1; CDR3: CATSDNTGTLINTGELFF; DNA: TGTGCCACCAGTGACAATACAGGGACACTAATTAACACCGGGGAGCTGTTTTTT
J: TRBJ2-3; size: many; D: TRBD1; V: TRBV12-3/TRBV12-4; CDR3: CASTHDRGPGDTQYF; DNA: TGTGCCAGCACCCACGACAGGGGGCCGGGGGATACGCAGTATTTT
J: TRBJ2-3; size: many; D: TRBD2; V: TRBV20-1; CDR3: CSAIPGLAAGPSAQYF; DNA: TGCAGTGCCATCCCGGGACTAGCGGCGGGTCCGAGTGCGCAGTATTTT
J: TRBJ2-7; size: few; D: TRBD2; V: TRBV7-9; CDR3: CAGSQTGTSYEQYF; DNA: TGTGCCGGCAGCCAAACGGGGACTAGCTACGAGCAGTACTTC
J: TRBJ2-3; size: NA; D: NA; V: TRBV30; CDR3: CAWSSVGSTDTQYF; DNA: TGTGCCTGGAGTAGCGTGGGGTCTACAGATACGCAGTATTTT
J: TRBJ1-2; size: many; D: TRBD1; V: TRBV2; CDR3: CASSPGQGRDYGYTF; DNA: TGTGCCAGCAGCCCCGGACAGGGAAGGGACTATGGCTACACCTTC
J: TRBJ2-7; size: NA; D: TRBD2; V: TRBV5-1; CDR3: CAGSLESGGNYEQYF; DNA: TGCGCCGGCAGCTTGGAGTCCGGGGGGAACTACGAGCAGTACTTC
J: TRBJ1-1; size: few; D: NA; V: TRBV5-1; CDR3: CASSFGGNGEAFF; DNA: TGCGCCAGCAGCTTTGGGGGAAATGGTGAAGCTTTCTTT
J: TRBJ1-5; size: NA; D: NA; V: TRBV6-2/TRBV6-3; CDR3: CARSSGDGTNQPQHF; DNA: TGTGCCCGCAGTTCCGGGGACGGAACCAATCAGCCCCAGCATTTT
J: TRBJ1-6; size: NA; D: NA; V: TRBV20-1; CDR3: CSAHLRDGINLQDSPLHF; DNA: TGCAGTGCTCACCTCCGGGACGGGATAAACTTACAGGATTCACCCCTCCACTTT